This T cell receptor (beta chain) was sequenced during a study of early T cells in non-severe SARS-CoV-2 infection. Unique molecular identifiers were attached to individual cDNA molecules. TCRdb passed the 5' RACE reads through MiXCR, listing each CDR3 protein once. The table has some 40,000 distinct CDR3 sequences, 12% seen once. Regarding the study as a whole: VDJdb matching favored anti-spike CD8 responses, missing private and CD4 specificities.

The V and J ends lost 3 bases and 2 bases, in that order; junction bases with no gene match: 10. CDR3 length equals 17 residues. From germline, CDR1 is ENHRY and CDR2 SYGVKD. This clonotype was detected many times. Its specificity is not known. The TCR was taken from an adult who was a healthcare worker with PCR-confirmed SARS-CoV-2 infection or an uninfected control (not recorded which). This chain connects TRBV10-3 to TRBJ2-7; 10 bases are shared with TRBD2. The sequenced sample was whole blood. The CDR3 region is CAISDTSGVGDPYEQYF. CDR3 bases: TGTGCCATCAGTGACACTAGCGGGGTGGGGGACCCCTACGAGCAGTACTTC.